A selection of T cell receptor beta chains follows, all from one sample in a study of blood T cell repertoires in COVID-19. Produced via immunoSEQ multiplex PCR; TCRdb's table is partial and in-frame only. The data hold more than 110,000 clones, with roughly 80% observed a single time. Sequenced: peripheral blood. The receptors originated from a human donor in a cohort sampled during active COVID-19. CDR3s include the opening cysteine and the closing phenylalanine or tryptophan. D genes are given only for firm matches. Not every row has a clone size; where given, it reads once, few, many or a size class.

TRBV4-1	.	.	TRBJ1-2	16	CASSQDSAGPNYGYTF	TGCGCCAGCAGCCAAGATTCCGCAGGTCCTAACTATGGCTACACCTTC
TRBV6-6	.	TRBD2	TRBJ2-2	15	CASRPSGGYTGELFF	TGTGCCAGCAGACCTAGCGGGGGATACACCGGGGAGCTGTTTTTT
TRBV24-1	once	TRBD1	TRBJ1-4	13	CATSGTGGEKLFF	TGTGCCACCTCCGGGACAGGGGGCGAAAAACTGTTTTTT
TRBV7-9	.	.	TRBJ2-5	15	CASSSLLSRGETQYF	TGTGCCAGCAGCTCTCTCTTAAGCCGGGGGGAGACCCAGTACTTC
TRBV29-1	.	.	TRBJ2-2	12	CSVNRDTGELFF	TGCAGCGTTAACAGGGACACCGGGGAGCTGTTTTTT
TRBV7-3	.	TRBD1	TRBJ1-6	17	CASSLGRQGRRNSPLHF	TGTGCCAGCAGCTTGGGTCGACAGGGAAGGAGGAATTCACCCCTCCACTTT
TRBV7-6	few	.	TRBJ2-5	14	CASSPGVYQETQYF	TGTGCCAGCAGCCCCGGGGTGTACCAAGAGACCCAGTACTTC
TRBV4-2	.	.	TRBJ2-7	15	CASSQPTSAGYEQYF	TGTGCCAGCAGCCAACCCACCTCCGCGGGATACGAGCAGTACTTC
TRBV4-1	.	.	TRBJ1-3	15	CASSQQVVSGNTIYF	TGCGCCAGCAGCCAACAGGTGGTCTCTGGAAACACCATATATTTT
TRBV20-1	.	.	TRBJ2-7	11	CSARTLYEQYF	TGCAGTGCTAGGACTTTATACGAGCAGTACTTC
TRBV19	.	TRBD1	TRBJ1-2	14	CASSMGTGSYGYTF	TGTGCCAGTAGTATGGGGACAGGGAGCTATGGCTACACCTTC
TRBV2	few	.	TRBJ1-1	13	CASSEPGNTEAFF	TGTGCCAGCAGTGAGCCGGGGAACACTGAAGCTTTCTTT
TRBV28	once	TRBD1	TRBJ2-7	13	CASRRQGAKEQYF	TGTGCCAGCAGGCGACAGGGGGCCAAAGAGCAGTACTTC
TRBV5-1	.	TRBD2	TRBJ2-2	16	CASSLGAGVLTGELFF	TGCGCCAGCAGCTTGGGTGCGGGGGTGCTAACCGGGGAGCTGTTTTTT
TRBV6-5	few	.	TRBJ2-7	11	CASSYSGEQYF	TGTGCCAGCAGTTACTCCGGGGAGCAGTACTTC
TRBV11-2	.	.	TRBJ2-2	14	CASSLGSATGELFF	TGTGCCAGCAGCTTAGGGAGTGCCACCGGGGAGCTGTTTTTT
TRBV6-2/TRBV6-3	.	TRBD2	TRBJ2-3	17	CASSYAGTSGATDTQYF	TGTGCCAGCAGTTACGCCGGGACTAGCGGGGCCACAGATACGCAGTATTTT
TRBV12-2	.	.	TRBJ1-2	16	CASRLVLGTGINGYTF	TGTGCAAGTCGCTTAGTCCTGGGGACAGGGATCAATGGCTACACCTTC
TRBV1	.	.	TRBJ1-1	18	CTLTFPRTGPLPNTEAFF	TGCACCCTAACTTTCCCGCGGACAGGGCCACTACCGAACACTGAAGCTTTCTTT
TRBV2	.	.	TRBJ2-5	12	CASSEVQETQYF	TGTGCCAGCAGTGAAGTACAAGAGACCCAGTACTTC
TRBV6-5	.	.	TRBJ1-4	14	CASSRDGRREKLFF	TGTGCCAGCAGCAGGGATGGGCGACGGGAAAAACTGTTTTTT
TRBV23-1	many	.	TRBJ2-2	19	CASSQLEKVQAANTGELFF	TGCGCCAGCAGTCAATTGGAAAAGGTTCAGGCAGCGAACACCGGGGAGCTGTTTTTT
TRBV19	.	.	TRBJ2-7	14	CASSPRTALYEQYF	TGTGCCAGTAGTCCGCGGACAGCGCTCTACGAGCAGTACTTC
TRBV5-6	.	TRBD1	TRBJ2-7	13	CASSFGQGGEQYF	TGTGCCAGCAGCTTTGGACAGGGCGGCGAGCAGTACTTC
TRBV6-2/TRBV6-3	.	.	TRBJ2-7	12	CASSYLAYEQYF	TGTGCCAGCAGTTACCTAGCCTACGAGCAGTACTTC
TRBV6-5	.	TRBD1	TRBJ1-1	15	CASSSTGGSDTEAFF	TGTGCCAGCAGTTCGACAGGGGGAAGCGACACTGAAGCTTTCTTT
TRBV10-3	once	.	TRBJ2-3	15	CAISTVGGYTDTQYF	TGTGCCATCAGTACAGTCGGGGGTTACACAGATACGCAGTATTTT
TRBV7-3	.	.	TRBJ2-3	15	CASSLAGGSTDTQYF	TGTGCCAGCAGCTTAGCCGGGGGTAGCACAGATACGCAGTATTTT
TRBV4-2	.	.	TRBJ1-3	14	CASSQVAGGNTIYF	TGTGCCAGCAGCCAAGTGGCAGGGGGAAACACCATATATTTT
TRBV12-5	.	.	TRBJ1-5	13	CASGLIAGQPQHF	TGTGCTAGTGGTTTAATTGCGGGGCAGCCCCAGCATTTT
TRBV27	.	.	TRBJ1-1	12	CASSLRGSEAFF	TGTGCCAGCAGTTTACGGGGTAGTGAAGCTTTCTTT
TRBV6-2/TRBV6-3	.	.	TRBJ2-1	16	CASSYPPRLQSREQFF	TGTGCCAGCAGTTACCCCCCGCGACTACAAAGCCGGGAGCAGTTCTTC
TRBV11-3	once	TRBD2	TRBJ2-2	17	CASSLGTSGGNTGELFF	TGTGCCAGCAGCTTGGGGACTAGCGGGGGGAACACCGGGGAGCTGTTTTTT
TRBV9	.	.	TRBJ1-2	16	CASSVDRNRLNYGYTF	TGTGCCAGCAGCGTAGATAGGAACAGGCTTAACTATGGCTACACCTTC
TRBV10-3	.	TRBD2	TRBJ2-1	15	CAISAIAGGPYEQFF	TGTGCCATCAGTGCTATAGCGGGGGGGCCCTATGAGCAGTTCTTC
TRBV7-9	once	.	TRBJ1-3	16	CASSPRAGTVGNTIYF	TGTGCCAGCAGCCCCCGGGCAGGGACTGTTGGAAACACCATATATTTT
TRBV4-1	.	.	TRBJ1-5	14	CASSSRKGSQPQHF	TGCGCCAGCAGCAGCAGGAAAGGGAGTCAGCCCCAGCATTTT
TRBV12-3/TRBV12-4	.	TRBD1	TRBJ2-2	11	CASSFDRVLGF	TGTGCCAGCAGTTTCGACAGGGTACTTGGGTTT
TRBV28	.	.	TRBJ1-1	14	CASSSRAGSTEAFF	TGTGCCAGCAGTTCTAGGGCGGGGAGCACTGAAGCTTTCTTT
TRBV15	.	.	TRBJ2-3	16	CATSRDTAGLADTQYF	TGTGCCACCAGCAGAGATACGGCGGGGTTGGCAGATACGCAGTATTTT
TRBV14	.	TRBD2	TRBJ2-5	14	CASSQDPNSIAGDF	TGTGCCAGCAGCCAAGACCCCAACTCTATCGCGGGGGACTTC
TRBV5-6	.	.	TRBJ1-4	15	CASSLGAGTNEKLFF	TGTGCCAGCAGCTTGGGGGCAGGTACTAATGAAAAACTGTTTTTT
TRBV5-1	few	TRBD1	TRBJ1-2	16	CASSPSTGVKSYGYTF	TGCGCCAGCAGCCCGTCTACAGGGGTCAAATCCTATGGCTACACCTTC
TRBV30	.	.	TRBJ1-2	13	CAWSKGGGDGYTF	TGTGCCTGGAGTAAAGGGGGTGGGGATGGCTACACCTTC
TRBV5-8	.	TRBD1	TRBJ1-2	16	CASARRTGATNYGYTF	TGTGCCAGCGCCCGGAGGACAGGGGCCACTAACTATGGCTACACCTTC
TRBV2	.	.	TRBJ1-6	15	CASSEAGSYNSPLHF	TGTGCCAGCAGTGAGGCGGGGTCCTATAATTCACCCCTCCACTTT
TRBV7-3	.	.	TRBJ1-6	13	CASSYVRNSPLHF	TGTGCCAGCAGCTATGTCCGGAATTCACCCCTCCACTTT
TRBV7-9	.	.	TRBJ2-5	13	CASSFEEVGTQYF	TGTGCCAGCAGCTTTGAGGAAGTTGGTACCCAGTACTTC
TRBV4-3	.	TRBD1	TRBJ2-7	13	CASSQDRGYEQYF	TGCGCCAGCAGCCAGGACAGGGGCTACGAGCAGTACTTC
TRBV5-6	.	.	TRBJ1-3	16	CASSFTGTLDGNTIYF	TGTGCCAGCAGCTTCACCGGGACTTTGGATGGAAACACCATATATTTT
TRBV3-1/TRBV3-2	.	.	TRBJ1-1	14	CASSQVGGGTEAFF	TGTGCCAGCAGCCAAGTCGGGGGAGGCACTGAAGCTTTCTTT
TRBV6-5	.	.	TRBJ1-5	16	CASSYSGALGNQPQHF	TGTGCCAGCAGTTACTCGGGGGCATTGGGCAATCAGCCCCAGCATTTT
TRBV19	once	TRBD2	TRBJ2-6	15	CASSGGAGGANVLTF	TGTGCCAGTAGCGGGGGGGCCGGTGGGGCCAACGTCCTGACTTTC
TRBV7-3	.	.	TRBJ2-3	13	CASSVTYRDTQYF	TGTGCCAGCAGCGTAACCTATCGAGATACGCAGTATTTT
TRBV7-9	.	TRBD1	TRBJ1-4	15	CASSRRGRDNEKLFF	TGTGCCAGCAGCCGCAGGGGGCGGGATAATGAAAAACTGTTTTTT
TRBV28	.	TRBD2	TRBJ2-5	12	CATRGGWGTQYF	TGTGCCACCCGGGGAGGGTGGGGGACCCAGTACTTC
TRBV3-1/TRBV3-2	.	TRBD1	TRBJ2-2	15	CASSPGQGRAGELFF	TGTGCCAGCAGCCCGGGACAGGGAAGAGCCGGGGAGCTGTTTTTT
TRBV14	.	.	TRBJ1-1	12	CASSQDRRRAFF	TGTGCCAGCAGCCAAGACCGGAGAAGGGCTTTCTTT
TRBV7-2	.	TRBD2	TRBJ2-7	15	CASSPGLAGVYEQYF	TGTGCCAGCAGCCCTGGACTAGCGGGGGTCTACGAGCAGTACTTC